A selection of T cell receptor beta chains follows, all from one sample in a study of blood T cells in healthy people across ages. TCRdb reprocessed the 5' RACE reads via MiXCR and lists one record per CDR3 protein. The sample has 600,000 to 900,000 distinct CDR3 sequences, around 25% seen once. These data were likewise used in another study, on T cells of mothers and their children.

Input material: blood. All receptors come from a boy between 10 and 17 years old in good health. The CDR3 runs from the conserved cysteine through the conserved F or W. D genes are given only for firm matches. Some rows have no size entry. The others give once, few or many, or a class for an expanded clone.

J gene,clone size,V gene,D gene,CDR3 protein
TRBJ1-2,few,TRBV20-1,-,CSAGHSGNYGYTF
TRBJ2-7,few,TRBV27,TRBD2,CASSPSGTRSWEQYF
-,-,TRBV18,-,CASSPPAGIHEQYF
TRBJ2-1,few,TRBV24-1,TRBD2,CATSDQRGAYNEQFF
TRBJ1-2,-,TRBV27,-,CASSLSGHYGYTF
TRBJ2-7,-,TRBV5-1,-,CASSTGGGFYEQYF
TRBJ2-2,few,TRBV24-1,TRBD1,CATSDAGTGGTGELFF
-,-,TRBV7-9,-,CASSLRRRGNEQFF
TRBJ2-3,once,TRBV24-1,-,CATSDLNRVDTQYF
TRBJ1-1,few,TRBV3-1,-,CASSSSRGDTEAFF
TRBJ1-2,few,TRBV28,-,CASSLNGAYGYTF
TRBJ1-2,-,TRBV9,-,CASSVGAARGYTF
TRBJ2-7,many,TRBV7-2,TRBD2,CASSERGGGYEQYF
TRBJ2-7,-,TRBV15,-,CATSTREEQYF
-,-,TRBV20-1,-,CSVYGGEQFF
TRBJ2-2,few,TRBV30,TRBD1,CAWSLRWDRGQANTGELFF
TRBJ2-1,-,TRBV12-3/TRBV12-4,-,CASNPSQVFYNEQFF
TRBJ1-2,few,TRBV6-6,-,CASSPSSSYGYTF
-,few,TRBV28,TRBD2,CATGNSGGAEDEQFF
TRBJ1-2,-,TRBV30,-,CAWNLGQYGYTF
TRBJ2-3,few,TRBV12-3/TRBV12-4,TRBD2,CASSFSPGLAGVGTQYF
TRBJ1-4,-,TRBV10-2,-,CASSGGSTNEKLFF
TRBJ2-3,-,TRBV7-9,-,CASSAGLSTDTQYF
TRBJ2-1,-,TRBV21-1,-,CASSPCAAYIYNEQFF